This T cell receptor (beta chain) was found in a study of shared clonotypes between healthy human individuals. The CDR3 runs to 15 residues. CDR1 is LNHDA, CDR2 SQIVND, per germline (reference sequence). V gave up 4 bases and J gave up 6 bases, with 18 bases separating them. Data came from immunoSEQ multiplex PCR; TCRdb stores just in-frame clones and leaves some out. The sample holds around 700,000 clones; 73% are singletons and the top ten take 1.5% to 2%. The chain couples TRBV19 to TRBJ2-5; tentative D call: TRBD1 (5 bases). This TCR derives from a woman in her 30s in good health. The sequencing input was memory CD4+ T cells sorted from blood. The subset was: CD45RA-negative fraction. CDR3 region: CASSNWPTGQQTQYF. The DNA of the CDR3 is TGTGCCAGTAGTAATTGGCCTACAGGTCAACAGACCCAGTACTTC.